The 20 T cell receptor beta chains presented below share a single source sample, sequenced in a study of cytomegalovirus exposure and HLA in healthy donors. The primer mix had 60 Vbeta and 13 Jbeta primers. The table came from immunoSEQ multiplex PCR; TCRdb's copy has only in-frame clones and leaves some out. Here the sample spans fewer than 150,000 clones, more than 75% being singletons. Material for sequencing was PBMCs. The receptor source for this set is a male donor in good health and CMV-seronegative.

This clone appeared many times. The J gene is TRBJ1-1, the V gene TRBV6-5, with 8 bases identical to TRBD1. The ends lost 6 bases at V and 6 bases at J; junction bases unmatched: 12. The CDR3 is made up of 15 amino acids. From germline, CDR1 is MNHEY and CDR2 SVGAGI. The CDR3 loop reads CASRSQGAHGPEAFF. The CDR3 nucleotides are TGTGCCAGCAGGTCTCAGGGGGCGCATGGGCCTGAAGCTTTCTTT.

In its sample, this clone was seen once. The genes are TRBV6-6 and TRBJ2-5; 9 bases agree with TRBD1. Germline values: CDR1 MNHNY, CDR2 SVGAGI (reference sequence). The trim removed 6 bases at V and 1 base at J, leaving 3 bases unmatched. The CDR3 covers 14 residues. The CDR3 bases are TGTGCCAGCAGGGAGACAGGGGGCCAAGAGACCCAGTACTTC. Amino acids: CASRETGGQETQYF.

The rearrangement uses TRBV5-1 and TRBJ1-6; D uncertain. Trimming removed 1 base at V and 7 bases at J, with 15 bases between. CDR3 length equals 16 residues. The V gene's germline CDR1 is SGHRS and CDR2 YFSETQ. For the CDR3, the DNA is TGCGCCAGCAGCTTGAATGTGGGCAGGTTAAATTCACCCCTCCACTTT. Protein product: CASSLNVGRLNSPLHF.

The chain combines TRBV5-4 with TRBJ2-5; TRBD1 might be the D (5 bases). Trimming shortened V by 4 bases and J by 9 bases, and 13 bases separated the two germline ends. Germline CDR1 reads SGHNT; CDR2 reads YYREEE (reference sequence). The CDR3 totals 12 residues. The CDR3 DNA reads as TGTGCCAGCAGCCGACAGAGAGATCCCCAGTACTTC. Encoded protein: CASSRQRDPQYF. Combining the CDR3 with reference TRBV5-4 and TRBJ2-5 gives the whole variable domain ETGVTQSPTHLIKTRGQQVTLRCSSQSGHNTVSWYQQALGQGPQFIFQYYREEENGRGNFPPRFSGLQFPNYSSELNVNALELDDSALYLCASSRQRDPQYFGPGTRLLVL.

This clone was recorded once. V gene TRBV5-1 combines with J gene TRBJ2-3, with 9 nucleotides matching TRBD2. The V gene's germline CDR1 is SGHRS and CDR2 YFSETQ. The CDR3 contains 16 residues. After removal of 3 bases from V and 5 bases from J, the junction contained 10 bases not matched to a gene. Here the CDR3 DNA reads TGCGCCAGCAGCTCCGGAGCGGGGGGCCCGGGAGATACGCAGTATTTT. Amino acids: CASSSGAGGPGDTQYF. The full variable domain, rest sourced from reference TRBV5-1 and TRBJ2-3, is KAGVTQTPRYLIKTRGQQVTLSCSPISGHRSVSWYQQTPGQGLQFLFEYFSETQRNKGNFPGRFSGRQFSNSRSEMNVSTLELGDSALYLCASSSGAGGPGDTQYFGPGTRLTVL.

The chain has TRBV7-2 and TRBJ2-5; unclear D gene. With 1 base removed from V and 5 bases from J, the gap between germline ends came to 5 bases. The CDR3 consists of 12 residues. Germline CDR1 is SGHTA and CDR2 is FQGNSA. The CDR3 nucleotides read TGTGCCAGCAGCTTAGTTGAGGAGACCCAGTACTTC. Translated: CASSLVEETQYF. The whole variable domain, remainder taken from reference TRBV7-2 and TRBJ2-5, is GAGVSQSPSNKVTEKGKDVELRCDPISGHTALYWYRQSLGQGLEFLIYFQGNSAPDKSGLPSDRFSAERTGGSVSTLTIQRTQQEDSAVYLCASSLVEETQYFGPGTRLLVL.

CDR3 residues: CASSLVSTPELFF. The CDR3 DNA follows: TGTGCCAGCAGCTTAGTTTCGACTCCTGAGCTGTTTTTT. The chain employs TRBV7-2 and TRBJ2-2, with D hard to call. Germline CDR1 is SGHTA and CDR2 is FQGNSA. The CDR3 is 13 residues long. V gave up 1 base and J gave up 11 bases, with 11 bases separating them.

The chain uses TRBV5-6 and TRBJ1-2, with D perhaps TRBD1 (6 bases). The length of the CDR3 is 14 residues. The V gene lost 0 bases and the J gene lost 5 bases, with 11 bases spanning the gap. Per the germline V gene, CDR1 is SGHDT and CDR2 is YYEEEE. As DNA, the CDR3 is TGTGCCAGCAGCTTGGCCAGGGGATTATATGGCTACACCTTC. Its protein product is CASSLARGLYGYTF.

The J gene is TRBJ2-5, the V gene TRBV19; 10 nucleotides line up with TRBD2. Germline CDR1 LNHDA, CDR2 SQIVND (reference sequence). V lost 4 bases, J lost 4 bases, and 9 bases stayed unmatched. This CDR3 contains 16 residues. CDR3 loop: CASSSWERGGGETQYF. CDR3 bases: TGTGCCAGTAGTAGTTGGGAGCGGGGGGGCGGAGAGACCCAGTACTTC.

The chain employs TRBV6-6 and TRBJ1-2, with D possibly matching TRBD1 (5 bases). CDR3 length: 14 residues. With 7 bases removed from V and 7 bases from J, the gap between germline ends came to 19 bases. The germline gives CDR1 MNHNY, CDR2 SVGAGI (reference sequence). The CDR3 nucleotides read TGTGCCAGCACCCCAACAGGCAGCCAGATTGGCTACACCTTC. Translation gives CASTPTGSQIGYTF.

The chain is built from TRBV7-2 and TRBJ1-6, with TRBD1 identical over 8 bases. Trimming removed 5 bases from V and 9 bases from J; junction bases left unmatched: 9. Germline CDR1 and CDR2: SGHTA and FQGNSA. CDR3 size: 15 residues. CDR3 bases: TGTGCCAGCAGCCGACAGGGGACCAGCACTTCACCCCTCCACTTT. Protein: CASSRQGTSTSPLHF.

This rearrangement joins TRBV7-6 to TRBJ1-2, with TRBD1 identical over 8 bases. This CDR3 contains 18 residues. V shed 2 bases, J shed 8 bases, and the junction held 19 bases outside the gene matches. Germline lookup yields CDR1 SGHVS and CDR2 FNYEAQ. This CDR3 reads CASSLNPGGSTTITGYTF. CDR3 in DNA: TGTGCCAGCAGCTTAAATCCAGGGGGCTCAACCACCATCACCGGCTACACCTTC.

This clone has just a few counts. The chain carries TRBV10-2 and TRBJ2-1; D possibly corresponds to TRBD2 (5 bases). V lost 3 bases to trimming and J lost 7 bases, with 7 bases between them. There are 12 residues in the CDR3. Germline assignment: CDR1 WSHSY and CDR2 SAAADI. CDR3 nucleotides: TGCGCCAGCAGTGACCCGGGGAATGAGCAGTTCTTC. This translates into CASSDPGNEQFF.

V usage is TRBV6-6 and J usage is TRBJ1-2, with unresolved D. Germline CDR1 reads MNHNY; CDR2 reads SVGAGI (reference sequence). This CDR3 comprises 10 residues. Trimming removed 7 bases from V and 5 bases from J, with 5 bases in between. CDR3 nucleotides: TGTGCCAGCACCCCGTATGGCTACACCTTC. Translating gives CASTPYGYTF.

This sequence joins TRBV7-3 and TRBJ2-7; D unresolved. The germline V and J ends were trimmed by 5 bases and 5 bases, with 13 bases remaining between them. CDR1 and CDR2 from the germline V gene are SGHTA and FQGTGA. The CDR3 runs 13 residues. This CDR3 reads CASSQASWDEQYF. The CDR3 region has the DNA TGTGCCAGCAGCCAGGCATCTTGGGACGAGCAGTACTTC.

This sequence joins TRBV18 and TRBJ2-7; no clear D gene. This CDR3 spans 15 amino acids. Trimming shortened V by 4 bases and J by 3 bases, and 16 bases separated the two germline ends. The germline V gene encodes CDR1 KGHSH and CDR2 LQKENI. CDR3 protein: CASSLTRRSGYEQYF. CDR3 in DNA: TGTGCCAGCTCACTTACCCGGAGATCCGGCTACGAGCAGTACTTC.

The J gene is TRBJ1-5, the V gene TRBV19; D might be TRBD1 (5 bases). The germline CDR1 and CDR2 sequences are LNHDA and SQIVND (reference sequence). The CDR3 extends over 16 amino acids. Trimming removed 5 bases from V and 0 bases from J, with 14 bases in between. As DNA, the CDR3 is TGTGCCAGTAGTCCCGCGGGACTGTATAGCAATCAGCCCCAGCATTTT. Protein sequence: CASSPAGLYSNQPQHF.

The CDR3 here is CASSMTGRTEAFF. DNA of the CDR3: TGTGCCAGCAGTATGACAGGTCGCACTGAAGCTTTCTTT. The chain employs TRBV27 and TRBJ1-1; the D gene is possibly TRBD1 (6 bases). Germline CDR1 and CDR2: MNHEY and SMNVEV (reference sequence). Between the trimmed V and J ends, which lost 5 bases and 4 bases, there was a span of 11 bases. The length of the CDR3 is 13 residues.

This clone has only one observation. J is TRBJ1-1 and V is TRBV27, with a weak D call TRBD1 (5 bases). This CDR3 comprises 15 residues. The germline CDR1 and CDR2 sequences are MNHEY and SMNVEV (reference sequence). Trimming removed 6 bases at V and 4 bases at J, with 18 bases between. The CDR3 here is CASSQGGFWVTEAFF. The CDR3 DNA follows: TGTGCCAGCAGCCAGGGAGGGTTTTGGGTCACTGAAGCTTTCTTT.

The V gene is TRBV19, the J gene TRBJ1-2, with TRBD1 matching over 12 bases. Germline V gene sequence: CDR1 LNHDA, CDR2 SQIVND (reference sequence). This CDR3 has 14 amino acids. V shed 5 bases, J shed 7 bases, and the junction held 5 bases outside the gene matches. The CDR3 reads CASSWDRGRFGYTF. Written as DNA, the CDR3 is TGTGCCAGTAGTTGGGACAGGGGGCGCTTTGGCTACACCTTC.